Listed below are T cell receptor beta chains from one sample, sequenced in a study of CD8 T cells in ankylosing spondylitis. TCRdb reprocessed the 5' RACE reads via MiXCR and lists one record per CDR3 protein. The table has 100,000 to 150,000 distinct CDR3 sequences, roughly an eighth seen once. The sample consisted of blood, either unsorted or a sorted T cell fraction (not recorded which). Source of these receptors: a female donor with ankylosing spondylitis or in good health (not recorded which). Both conserved end residues are part of each CDR3. A D gene is named only where the DNA matches it firmly. Expanded clones get a size class; other rows say once, few or many, or leave the size out.

cdr3_nt: TGTGCCAGCAGCGCGGGGACTAGCGGGGGGAATGAGCAGTTCTTC
cdr3_aa: CASSAGTSGGNEQFF
clone_size: few
v_call: TRBV9
cdr3_length: 15
j_call: TRBJ2-1
d_call: TRBD2

cdr3_nt: TGTGCCAGCAGTTTAGTCGGGGCTGGGCCAGATACGCAGTATTTT
cdr3_aa: CASSLVGAGPDTQYF
clone_size: NA
v_call: TRBV28
cdr3_length: 15
j_call: TRBJ2-3
d_call: NA

cdr3_nt: TGTGCCACCCGACGGACGGGGAACACTGAAGCTTTCTTT
cdr3_aa: CATRRTGNTEAFF
clone_size: many
v_call: TRBV6-1
cdr3_length: 13
j_call: TRBJ1-1
d_call: NA

cdr3_nt: TGCAGTGCTAGAGCGCGAGGGGTAGGAGATACGCAGTATTTT
cdr3_aa: CSARARGVGDTQYF
clone_size: few
v_call: TRBV20-1
cdr3_length: 14
j_call: TRBJ2-3
d_call: NA

cdr3_nt: TGTGCCAGCAGTTTTTCGCCCTCTCGGGAGCAGTACTTC
cdr3_aa: CASSFSPSREQYF
clone_size: NA
v_call: TRBV27
cdr3_length: 13
j_call: TRBJ2-7
d_call: NA

cdr3_nt: TGTGCCAGCAGCTTAGTATCGACGGGAGCTAACTATGGCTACACCTTC
cdr3_aa: CASSLVSTGANYGYTF
clone_size: many
v_call: TRBV7-2
cdr3_length: 16
j_call: TRBJ1-2
d_call: NA

cdr3_nt: TGCAGCGTCCAGAAGAGCCAGGGAAATGAGCAGTTCTTC
cdr3_aa: CSVQKSQGNEQFF
clone_size: few
v_call: TRBV29-1
cdr3_length: 13
j_call: TRBJ2-1
d_call: NA

cdr3_nt: TGCGCCAGCAGCATCCGCGGGGGAGAGAACACTGAAGCTTTCTTT
cdr3_aa: CASSIRGGENTEAFF
clone_size: many
v_call: TRBV5-1
cdr3_length: 15
j_call: TRBJ1-1
d_call: NA

cdr3_nt: TGCAGTGCTAGAGATATGTCTAGCGGGAGTAAAGAGACCCAGTACTTC
cdr3_aa: CSARDMSSGSKETQYF
clone_size: many
v_call: TRBV20-1
cdr3_length: 16
j_call: TRBJ2-5
d_call: TRBD2

cdr3_nt: TGCGCCAGCAGCTTGGAACCGGGAACCACTGAAGCTTTCTTT
cdr3_aa: CASSLEPGTTEAFF
clone_size: many
v_call: TRBV5-1
cdr3_length: 14
j_call: TRBJ1-1
d_call: NA

cdr3_nt: TGCAGCGTTGCTGGGACAGGCCAAGAGACCCAGTACTTC
cdr3_aa: CSVAGTGQETQYF
clone_size: NA
v_call: TRBV29-1
cdr3_length: 13
j_call: TRBJ2-5
d_call: TRBD1

cdr3_nt: TGCAGCGTTGACCCAGGTACCTATGGCTACACCTTC
cdr3_aa: CSVDPGTYGYTF
clone_size: many
v_call: TRBV29-1
cdr3_length: 12
j_call: TRBJ1-2
d_call: NA

cdr3_nt: TGTGCCAGCAGCTTGGGGTGGGTTTCTGAAGCTTTCTTT
cdr3_aa: CASSLGWVSEAFF
clone_size: NA
v_call: TRBV5-5
cdr3_length: 13
j_call: TRBJ1-1
d_call: NA

cdr3_nt: TGTGCCACTGCCTTAGGGGGAACGAATGAGCAGTTCTTC
cdr3_aa: CATALGGTNEQFF
clone_size: few
v_call: TRBV6-1
cdr3_length: 13
j_call: TRBJ2-1
d_call: NA

cdr3_nt: TGCAGTGCTAGGGCTATAGCGGGGGCGACCGAACCGATCCTTAGCGAGCAGTACTTC
cdr3_aa: CSARAIAGATEPILSEQYF
clone_size: NA
v_call: TRBV20-1
cdr3_length: 19
j_call: TRBJ2-7
d_call: TRBD2

cdr3_nt: TGTGCCAGCAGTTCACTAGCGGGAAGACTGAATGAGCAGTTCTTC
cdr3_aa: CASSSLAGRLNEQFF
clone_size: NA
v_call: TRBV27
cdr3_length: 15
j_call: TRBJ2-1
d_call: TRBD2

cdr3_nt: TGTGCCAGCAGGGGCGGACTGAACACCGGGGAGCTGTTTTTT
cdr3_aa: CASRGGLNTGELFF
clone_size: NA
v_call: TRBV2
cdr3_length: 14
j_call: TRBJ2-2
d_call: NA

cdr3_nt: TGCGCCAGCAGCTTGGACTCGGACGCCTGGAATGAGCAGTTCTTC
cdr3_aa: CASSLDSDAWNEQFF
clone_size: many
v_call: TRBV5-1
cdr3_length: 15
j_call: TRBJ2-1
d_call: NA

cdr3_nt: TGTGCCAGCAGTCCGACGGACGGACCCCACTATACGCAGTATTTT
cdr3_aa: CASSPTDGPHYTQYF
clone_size: few
v_call: TRBV5-6
cdr3_length: 15
j_call: TRBJ2-3
d_call: NA

cdr3_nt: TGTGCCAGCAGCCAAGGAGAGACAGGGGCCTACAATGAGCAGTTCTTC
cdr3_aa: CASSQGETGAYNEQFF
clone_size: few
v_call: TRBV4-2
cdr3_length: 16
j_call: TRBJ2-1
d_call: TRBD1

cdr3_nt: TGCGCCAGCAGCTTGGTGACTAAGGGGGAGACCCAGTACTTC
cdr3_aa: CASSLVTKGETQYF
clone_size: NA
v_call: TRBV5-1
cdr3_length: 14
j_call: TRBJ2-5
d_call: NA

cdr3_nt: TGTGCCAGCAGTTTCCAGGGTCCCTACGAGCAGTACTTC
cdr3_aa: CASSFQGPYEQYF
clone_size: many
v_call: TRBV12-3/TRBV12-4
cdr3_length: 13
j_call: TRBJ2-7
d_call: NA

cdr3_nt: TGTGCCAGCAGCCAAGATGTGAGCGGTTCGGGCAATGAGCAGTTCTTC
cdr3_aa: CASSQDVSGSGNEQFF
clone_size: few
v_call: TRBV3-1
cdr3_length: 16
j_call: TRBJ2-1
d_call: NA

cdr3_nt: TGTGCCAGCAGCTCGCTAAATGACAGGGATCACACTGAAGCTTTCTTT
cdr3_aa: CASSSLNDRDHTEAFF
clone_size: few
v_call: TRBV5-6
cdr3_length: 16
j_call: TRBJ1-1
d_call: TRBD1

cdr3_nt: TGCAGTGCTCGGGACAGAAATAATTCACCCCTCCACTTT
cdr3_aa: CSARDRNNSPLHF
clone_size: few
v_call: TRBV20-1
cdr3_length: 13
j_call: TRBJ1-6
d_call: TRBD1